One and the same sample provided the 8 T cell receptor beta chains below, sequenced in a study of technical replicates of blood from a few donors. TCRdb keeps only in-frame clones here, not all; method: immunoSEQ multiplex PCR. The repertoire holds 55,000 to 85,000 clones, around 97% seen once, with roughly 0.21% in the top ten. Source material: T cells isolated from PBMCs. Every receptor here comes from a human donor in good health.

This chain uses TRBV7-9 with TRBJ2-5; 9 bases fit TRBD1. V gave up 4 bases and J gave up 1 base; unmatched junction bases: 7. Per germline, CDR1 SEHNR and CDR2 FQNEAQ (reference sequence). The CDR3 is 16 amino acids. CDR3 nucleotides: TGTGCCAGCAGCTCAGACAGGGGGGGAGTCCAAGAGACCCAGTACTTC. Translated: CASSSDRGGVQETQYF.

Only one count was recorded for this clone. V gene TRBV5-1 combines with J gene TRBJ2-5; 8 nucleotides line up with TRBD2. CDR1 is SGHRS, CDR2 YFSETQ, per germline. The CDR3 sequence is 21 residues long. V gave up 1 base and J gave up 3 bases; unmatched junction bases: 23. The CDR3 protein is CASSLRGPTASAGGAEETQYF. The CDR3 DNA is TGCGCCAGCAGCTTGAGGGGACCGACGGCCTCTGCCGGGGGGGCCGAAGAGACCCAGTACTTC. Using reference TRBV5-1 and TRBJ2-5 for the parts outside the CDR3, the full variable domain is KAGVTQTPRYLIKTRGQQVTLSCSPISGHRSVSWYQQTPGQGLQFLFEYFSETQRNKGNFPGRFSGRQFSNSRSEMNVSTLELGDSALYLCASSLRGPTASAGGAEETQYFGPGTRLLVL.

The chain carries TRBV19 and TRBJ2-6, with D uncertain. Germline CDR1 reads LNHDA; CDR2 reads SQIVND (reference sequence). The CDR3 runs 18 residues. Trimming left V 3 bases short and J 1 base short, with 16 bases between. The CDR3 nucleotides read TGTGCCAGTAGTATCAACCCCGGCGGAAAGTCTGGGGCCAACGTCCTGACTTTC. It specifies CASSINPGGKSGANVLTF. The full variable domain, its missing parts supplied by reference TRBV19 and TRBJ2-6, is DGGITQSPKYLFRKEGQNVTLSCEQNLNHDAMYWYRQDPGQGLRLIYYSQIVNDFQKGDIAEGYSVSREKKESFPLTVTSAQKNPTAFYLCASSINPGGKSGANVLTFGAGSRLTVL.

This chain uses TRBV5-1 with TRBJ1-1, with D uncertain. Germline values: CDR1 SGHRS, CDR2 YFSETQ. V was shortened by 0 bases and J by 1 base, with 7 bases between the two germline ends. This CDR3 contains 14 residues. CDR3 sequence: CASSLGAGNTEAFF. The DNA of the CDR3 is TGCGCCAGCAGCTTGGGAGCGGGGAACACTGAAGCTTTCTTT.

This rearrangement joins TRBV19 to TRBJ2-1; unclear D gene. Per the germline V gene, CDR1 is LNHDA and CDR2 is SQIVND (reference sequence). Trimming stripped 3 bases from V and 5 bases from J, with 14 bases between. The CDR3 has 15 residues. CDR3 amino acids: CASSIPGPSHNEQFF. The CDR3, as DNA: TGTGCCAGTAGTATCCCAGGCCCCAGCCACAATGAGCAGTTCTTC. The variable domain in full, with the rest retrieved from reference TRBV19 and TRBJ2-1, is DGGITQSPKYLFRKEGQNVTLSCEQNLNHDAMYWYRQDPGQGLRLIYYSQIVNDFQKGDIAEGYSVSREKKESFPLTVTSAQKNPTAFYLCASSIPGPSHNEQFFGPGTRLTVL.

This chain links TRBV4-2 with TRBJ2-6; 10 bases fit TRBD2. V was pared by 0 bases and J by 0 bases, with 2 bases of the junction left unmatched. The CDR3 spans 18 residues. The germline V gene has CDR1 LGHNA and CDR2 YNFKEQ. CDR3 residues: CASSQEASGGSGANVLTF. In nucleotides, the CDR3 is TGTGCCAGCAGCCAAGAGGCTAGCGGGGGCTCTGGGGCCAACGTCCTGACTTTC.

The V and J genes are TRBV21-1 and TRBJ1-2; the listed D gene, TRBD1, was not tested against the DNA. TRBV21-1 is assigned pseudogene status. The CDR3 is 13 amino acids. The CDR3 coding sequence is TGTGCCAGCAGAGGACAGGGAAACTATGGCTACACCTTC. It encodes CASRGQGNYGYTF.

V gene TRBV5-4 combines with J gene TRBJ2-1, with 8 bases lining up with TRBD2. The CDR3 has 15 residues. V shed 4 bases, J shed 0 bases, and the junction held 3 bases outside the gene matches. CDR1 and CDR2 (germline): SGHNT, YYREEE (reference sequence). CDR3 bases: TGTGCCAGCAGCCAAAGCGGGAGCTCCTACAATGAGCAGTTCTTC. As protein: CASSQSGSSYNEQFF. Together with reference TRBV5-4 and TRBJ2-1, the CDR3 gives the full variable domain: ETGVTQSPTHLIKTRGQQVTLRCSSQSGHNTVSWYQQALGQGPQFIFQYYREEENGRGNFPPRFSGLQFPNYSSELNVNALELDDSALYLCASSQSGSSYNEQFFGPGTRLTVL.